This TCR beta chain was obtained from a study of response to subunit inactivated influenza vaccine. TCRdb re-called the RT-PCR reads through MiXCR, storing one row per CDR3 protein. The sample lists approximately 570,000 distinct CDR3 sequences, approximately 7.1% occurring once. This clonotype was found many times. The antigen is unknown. This CDR3 has 16 amino acids. Germline values: CDR1 MGHRA, CDR2 YSYEKL. With 0 bases removed from V and 2 bases from J, the gap between germline ends came to 14 bases. Whole-study findings and limits: Authors suggested each seasonal flu vaccination may recruit only limited numbers of new T cells.

This sequence was found in a man between 50 and 70 years old who received an inactivated influenza vaccine. The chain carries TRBV4-1 and TRBJ2-7, with D unresolved. Here the sequenced sample was PBMCs from blood, taken about 23 months after vaccination. CDR3 protein: CASSQDLASKTYEQYF. CDR3 DNA: TGCGCCAGCAGCCAAGACCTCGCCAGTAAGACCTACGAGCAGTACTTC.